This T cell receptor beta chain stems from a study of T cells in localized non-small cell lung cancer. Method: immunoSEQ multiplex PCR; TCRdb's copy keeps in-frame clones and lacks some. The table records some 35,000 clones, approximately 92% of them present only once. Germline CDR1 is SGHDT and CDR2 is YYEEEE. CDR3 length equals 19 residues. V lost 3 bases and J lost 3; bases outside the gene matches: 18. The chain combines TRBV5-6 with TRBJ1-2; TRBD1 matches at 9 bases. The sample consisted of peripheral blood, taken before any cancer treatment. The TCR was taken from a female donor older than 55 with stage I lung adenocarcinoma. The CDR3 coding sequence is TGTGCCAGCAGCTACTCGAAGGCCCATACAGGGGGCCTGGACTATGGCTACACCTTC. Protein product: CASSYSKAHTGGLDYGYTF.